The 19 T cell receptor beta chains below come from one sample, sequenced in a study of blood T cell repertoires in COVID-19. Repertoires were generated with immunoSEQ multiplex PCR, while TCRdb's copy carries only in-frame clones and drops some. The data show roughly 200,000 clones, with 89% seen just once and around 6.6% held by the top ten. The specimen sequenced was peripheral blood. Receptors originate from a man aged 35-49 years with acute or convalescent COVID-19.

The chain joins TRBV19 to TRBJ2-7; 7 bases fit TRBD2. J was trimmed by 3 bases and V by 5 bases; bases with no gene match: 16. The CDR3 spans 17 residues. CDR1 LNHDA and CDR2 SQIVND come from the germline V gene (reference sequence). The CDR3 reads CASSLAASGSFRYEQYF. Here the CDR3 DNA reads TGTGCCAGTAGTCTCGCTGCTAGCGGTTCCTTCCGCTACGAGCAGTACTTC. The full variable domain, in which reference TRBV19 and TRBJ2-7 provide the parts outside the CDR3, is DGGITQSPKYLFRKEGQNVTLSCEQNLNHDAMYWYRQDPGQGLRLIYYSQIVNDFQKGDIAEGYSVSREKKESFPLTVTSAQKNPTAFYLCASSLAASGSFRYEQYFGPGTRLTVT.

The rearrangement uses TRBV5-1 and TRBJ1-5; 8 bases align to TRBD1. The CDR3 runs to 17 residues. Germline V CDR1 and CDR2: SGHRS, YFSETQ. V dropped 0 bases and J dropped 3; count of bases not matched to a gene: 8. The CDR3: CASSLGPQTGDNQPQHF. CDR3 nucleotides: TGCGCCAGCAGCTTGGGGCCCCAGACAGGGGACAATCAGCCCCAGCATTTT.

The chain combines TRBV6-2 or TRBV6-3 with TRBJ2-7, with TRBD2 identical over 12 bases. Per the germline V gene, CDR1 is MNHEY and CDR2 is SVGEGT. The CDR3 has 14 residues. V shed 4 bases, J shed 4 bases, and the junction held 2 bases outside the gene matches. CDR3: CASSWTSGAYEQYF. CDR3 sequence (DNA): TGTGCCAGCAGTTGGACTAGCGGGGCGTACGAGCAGTACTTC.

This chain links TRBV19 with TRBJ1-6; D might be TRBD1 (5 bases). The CDR3 spans 15 residues. With 5 bases removed from V and 6 bases from J, the gap between germline ends came to 14 bases. Germline V lookup: CDR1 LNHDA, CDR2 SQIVND (reference sequence). CDR3 sequence reads: CASSDQGYRNSPLHF. CDR3 sequence (DNA): TGTGCCAGTAGTGATCAGGGCTATCGTAATTCACCCCTCCACTTT.

A few counts support this clone. The CDR3 DNA reads as TGCGCCAGCAGTCAGAGGGGGCAGAACACCGGGGAGCTGTTTTTT. Translated, it gives CASSQRGQNTGELFF. The genes are TRBV5-1 and TRBJ2-2, with 7 nucleotides matching TRBD1. Germline V gene data show CDR1 as SGHRS and CDR2 as YFSETQ. Trimming at V came to 5 bases and at J to 1 base, leaving 5 bases not matched to a gene. The CDR3 sequence is 15 residues long.

This clone has a single count. The J gene is TRBJ1-5, the V gene TRBV4-1; D gene unclear. The CDR3 covers 16 residues. The V gene's germline CDR1 is MGHRA and CDR2 YSYEKL. V dropped 6 bases and J dropped 1 base, with 16 bases sitting between them. The CDR3 sequence is CASRQLVSDSNQPQHF. For the CDR3, the DNA is TGCGCCAGCAGACAGTTGGTGAGTGACAGCAATCAGCCCCAGCATTTT.

The V gene is TRBV10-3, the J gene TRBJ1-5, with D possibly being TRBD1 (5 bases). Germline V gene sequence: CDR1 ENHRY, CDR2 SYGVKD. The CDR3 sequence is 13 residues long. Trimming shortened V by 10 bases and J by 0 bases, and 10 bases separated the two germline ends. CDR3 sequence (DNA): TGTGCCACCCAGGGTAATAGCAATCAGCCCCAGCATTTT. Translating it yields CATQGNSNQPQHF.

This chain links TRBV5-1 with TRBJ2-7, with 15 positions matching TRBD2. CDR1 SGHRS and CDR2 YFSETQ come from the germline V gene. After removal of 4 bases from V and 0 bases from J, the junction contained 5 bases not matched to a gene. This CDR3 has 17 residues. The CDR3 nucleotides read TGCGCCAGCAGCAACGGACTAGCGGGGGGGAGCTCCTACGAGCAGTACTTC. It is translated as CASSNGLAGGSSYEQYF.

This clone appeared once. J is TRBJ2-5 and V is TRBV7-8; 9 bases map to TRBD1. Germline values: CDR1 SGHVS, CDR2 FQNEAQ. CDR3 size: 18 residues. The V segment lost 5 bases and the J segment 2 bases; nucleotides outside the gene matches: 15. The CDR3 loop is CASSHSPGTGTSQETQYF. The CDR3, as DNA: TGTGCCAGCAGCCACTCCCCCGGGACAGGGACCTCACAAGAGACCCAGTACTTC.

The chain employs TRBV5-5 and TRBJ1-5; D is unresolved. This CDR3 region has 13 residues. CDR1 is SGHKS, CDR2 YYEKEE, per germline (reference sequence). With 0 bases removed from V and 7 bases from J, the gap between germline ends came to 8 bases. Here the CDR3 reads CASSLDPGQPQHF. CDR3 nucleotides: TGTGCCAGCAGCTTGGATCCCGGGCAGCCCCAGCATTTT.

The gene calls are TRBV19 and TRBJ1-6; 9 bases are shared with TRBD1. V trimming: 7 bases; J trimming: 9 bases; junction bases outside the gene matches: 7. The CDR3 runs 14 residues. Germline V gene data show CDR1 as LNHDA and CDR2 as SQIVND (reference sequence). Here the CDR3 reads CASTPDRGSSPLHF. The DNA of the CDR3 is TGTGCCAGTACCCCGGACAGGGGTTCTTCACCCCTCCACTTT.

The chain combines TRBV30 with TRBJ2-7; D is possibly TRBD1 (6 bases). The CDR3 is made up of 13 amino acids. The V and J ends lost 7 bases and 4 bases respectively, with 17 bases between them. The germline CDR1 and CDR2 sequences are GTSNPN and SVGIG (reference sequence). The CDR3 DNA follows: TGTGCCTTCCAACGAGGGGGATCATACGAGCAGTACTTC. This sequence encodes CAFQRGGSYEQYF.

The CDR3 DNA reads as TGTGCCAGCAGCTTTCAAAACACTGAAGCTTTCTTT. Protein sequence: CASSFQNTEAFF. J is TRBJ1-1 and V is TRBV7-9; D remains ambiguous. The CDR3 is 12 amino acids. Trimming left V 3 bases short and J 2 bases short, with 4 bases between. Germline CDR1 and CDR2: SEHNR and FQNEAQ (reference sequence).

This clone has just a few counts. The chain carries TRBV11-2 and TRBJ2-5; D remains unclear. Trimming pared 7 bases from V and 4 bases from J, leaving 16 bases between. The CDR3 is 14 residues long. Germline CDR1 and CDR2: SGHAT and FQNNGV. CDR3 nucleotide sequence: TGTGCCAGCACCACCCGGAGCCAAGGAGAGACCCAGTACTTC. This translates into CASTTRSQGETQYF.

This sequence joins TRBV4-2 and TRBJ2-3, with 7 bases lining up with TRBD2. This CDR3 is 16 amino acids long. The germline CDR1 and CDR2 sequences are LGHNA and YNFKEQ. V dropped 4 bases and J dropped 1; count of bases not matched to a gene: 8. CDR3 DNA: TGTGCCAGCAGCCCAAAAGCGGGGCTAGGCACAGATACGCAGTATTTT. It yields the protein CASSPKAGLGTDTQYF.

The genes are TRBV4-2 and TRBJ2-7, with 7 bases identical to TRBD2. Germline V gene lookup returns CDR1 LGHNA and CDR2 YNFKEQ. Losses at the gene ends were 5 bases for V and 3 bases for J; bases not matched to a gene: 7. CDR3 length equals 14 residues. DNA for the CDR3: TGTGCCAGCAGCGCGACAGAGCGGGACTACGAGCAGTACTTC. This gives the protein CASSATERDYEQYF.

This CDR3 reads CASSYGRAYEQYF. CDR3 bases: TGTGCCAGCAGTTACGGGCGGGCCTACGAGCAGTACTTC. The chain recombines TRBV6-5 with TRBJ2-7, with D tentatively TRBD2 (5 bases). This CDR3 is built from 13 residues. The V and J ends lost 2 bases and 2 bases respectively, with 7 bases between them. Per germline, CDR1 MNHEY and CDR2 SVGAGI.

This chain links TRBV7-8 with TRBJ2-7, with 13 nucleotides matching TRBD2. The CDR3 covers 15 residues. Trimming removed 4 bases from V and 5 bases from J; junction bases left unmatched: 5. Germline lookup yields CDR1 SGHVS and CDR2 FQNEAQ. CDR3 bases: TGTGCCAGCAGCTGGGGACTAGCGGGGAATGACGAGCAGTACTTC. Translated, it gives CASSWGLAGNDEQYF. Full variable domain (missing parts from reference TRBV7-8 and TRBJ2-7): GAGVSQSPRYKVAKRGQDVALRCDPISGHVSLFWYQQALGQGPEFLTYFQNEAQLDKSGLPSDRFFAERPEGSVSTLKIQRTQQEDSAVYLCASSWGLAGNDEQYFGPGTRLTVT.

The rearrangement uses TRBV5-1 and TRBJ2-2; 10 nucleotides agree with TRBD1. The CDR3 extends over 18 amino acids. V trimming: 4 bases; J trimming: 0 bases; junction bases outside the gene matches: 9. Per germline, CDR1 SGHRS and CDR2 YFSETQ. The DNA for the CDR3 is TGCGCCAGCAGCATAAGGACAGGGGGGTTCGCGAACACCGGGGAGCTGTTTTTT. Translating it yields CASSIRTGGFANTGELFF.